The 22 T cell receptor beta chains reported below all come from one sample, sequenced in a study of T-cell memory formation after mild COVID-19. TCRdb processed the 5' RACE reads anew with MiXCR; each CDR3 protein has one entry. This sample has about 360,000 distinct CDR3 sequences, with approximately 15% found just once. Sequenced material: PBMCs or a T cell subset sorted from them (not recorded which). The receptors originated from a man aged 18 to 35 who had mild COVID-19 (a few samples of this study predate the infection). Cell type and time point are not known.

This clonotype was counted many times. The gene calls are TRBV9 and TRBJ1-6, with D possibly matching TRBD1 (5 bases). CDR3 length equals 13 residues. The V gene's germline CDR1 is SGDLS and CDR2 YYNGEE. The V end was cut by 2 bases, the J end by 11 bases, with 11 bases between. DNA for the CDR3: TGTGCCAGCAGCGTCAGGGAAAGGGCACCCCTCCACTTT. It translates to CASSVRERAPLHF.

The rearrangement joins TRBV6-5 to TRBJ2-2; 12 bases map to TRBD2. Germline values: CDR1 MNHEY, CDR2 SVGAGI. This CDR3 has 14 amino acids. V shed 9 bases and J 7 bases; nucleotides not matched to a gene: 6. The CDR3 loop is CASTSGGLVGELFF. In DNA, the CDR3 is TGTGCCAGTACTAGCGGGGGGCTTGTCGGGGAGCTGTTTTTT.

This clonotype was found many times. CDR3 residues: CSARAGGSYNEQFF. The CDR3 DNA reads TGCAGTGCTAGAGCCGGGGGCTCCTACAATGAGCAGTTCTTC. This chain uses TRBV20-1 with TRBJ2-1, with D perhaps matching TRBD2 (6 bases). V was cut by 1 base and J by 0 bases, with 7 bases left in between. Germline loops: CDR1 DFQATT, CDR2 SNEGSKA (reference sequence). The CDR3 sequence is 14 residues long.

The V and J genes are TRBV3-1 and TRBJ1-5; maybe TRBD1 (5 bases). This CDR3 spans 15 amino acids. Germline values: CDR1 LGHDT, CDR2 YNNKEL (reference sequence). The ends were cut back, 3 bases at V and 8 bases at J, with 17 bases in the middle. The CDR3 loop reads CASSQGRGTPKPQHF. For the CDR3, the DNA is TGTGCCAGCAGCCAGGGGAGGGGCACCCCTAAGCCCCAGCATTTT. The full variable domain, rest sourced from reference TRBV3-1 and TRBJ1-5, is DTAVSQTPKYLVTQMGNDKSIKCEQNLGHDTMYWYKQDSKKFLKIMFSYNNKELIINETVPNRFSPKSPDKAHLNLHINSLELGDSAVYFCASSQGRGTPKPQHFGDGTRLSIL.

The chain is built from TRBV6-2 or TRBV6-3 and TRBJ2-7, with D tentatively TRBD1 (6 bases). The CDR3 has 14 amino acids. Germline CDR1 is MNHEY and CDR2 is SVGEGT. Trimming took off 3 bases at V and 1 base at J, with 10 bases between the two ends. CDR3 region: CASSYTGRSYEQYF. CDR3 DNA sequence: TGTGCCAGCAGTTATACAGGGCGATCCTACGAGCAGTACTTC.

This clonotype was detected many times. V usage is TRBV6-5 and J usage is TRBJ2-1, with 11 bases matching TRBD1. CDR3 length: 15 residues. Losses at the gene ends were 2 bases for V and 6 bases for J; bases not matched to a gene: 3. The germline gives CDR1 MNHEY, CDR2 SVGAGI. CDR3 in amino acids: CASSYGQGAANEQFF. DNA for the CDR3: TGTGCCAGCAGTTACGGACAGGGGGCGGCCAATGAGCAGTTCTTC.

Only a few counts were recorded for this clonotype. The chain recombines TRBV28 with TRBJ1-2; 8 bases fit TRBD1. The CDR3 has 16 amino acids. Germline CDR1 MDHEN, CDR2 SYDVKM. The trim removed 4 bases at V and 8 bases at J, leaving 15 bases unmatched. The CDR3 DNA reads as TGTGCCAGCAGTTGGGCCTCCGGGACAGGATTTGAAGGCTACACCTTC. Encoded protein: CASSWASGTGFEGYTF.

The gene calls are TRBV27 and TRBJ1-5; D is ambiguous. Trimming took 0 bases from V and 3 from J, leaving 6 bases between them. The CDR3 contains 14 residues. CDR1 and CDR2 (germline): MNHEY, SMNVEV (reference sequence). The CDR3 loop is CASSLSSLNQPQHF. CDR3 coding DNA: TGTGCCAGCAGTTTATCGAGTCTCAATCAGCCCCAGCATTTT.

This rearrangement joins TRBV3-1 to TRBJ2-7; 7 bases align to TRBD1. In germline, CDR1 is LGHDT, CDR2 YNNKEL (reference sequence). This CDR3 region has 13 residues. Trimming removed 0 bases from V and 6 bases from J; junction bases left unmatched: 2. The CDR3 DNA follows: TGTGCCAGCAGCCAAGACCACAGGGGCGAGCAGTACGTC. It translates to CASSQDHRGEQYV.

The chain carries TRBV5-1 and TRBJ2-1; perhaps D is TRBD1 or TRBD2 (6 bases each). This CDR3 contains 15 residues. V lost 0 bases, J lost 7 bases, and 14 bases lay in between. The germline gives CDR1 SGHRS, CDR2 YFSETQ. CDR3 coding DNA: TGCGCCAGCAGCTTGGAGGGGGGCTCTTGGAATGAGCAGTTCTTC. Translated, it gives CASSLEGGSWNEQFF.

This clonotype occurred a few times. The CDR3 coding sequence is TGCGCCAGCAGCCAAGATCACGGGGTGACTGAAGCTTTCTTT. It codes for CASSQDHGVTEAFF. The chain couples TRBV4-3 to TRBJ1-1; D ambiguous. The V end lost 0 bases, the J end lost 5 bases, and 10 bases lay between the germline ends. There are 14 residues in the CDR3. Germline assignment: CDR1 LGHNA and CDR2 YSLEER.

This clonotype was found a few times. The chain couples TRBV5-1 to TRBJ2-5, with 16 bases lining up with TRBD2. V shed 4 bases and J 2 bases; nucleotides not matched to a gene: 5. Germline-derived CDR1 and CDR2 are SGHRS and YFSETQ. The CDR3 contains 17 residues. The CDR3 region has the DNA TGCGCCAGCAGCCTGGGACTAGCGGGGGGGACGCAAGAGACCCAGTACTTC. Translation: CASSLGLAGGTQETQYF.

This clonotype was counted many times. The CDR3 region is CASRPGGASGANVLTF. The DNA of the CDR3 is TGCGCCAGCAGACCAGGGGGCGCCTCTGGGGCCAACGTCCTGACTTTC. J is TRBJ2-6 and V is TRBV5-1; 8 bases are shared with TRBD1. This CDR3 has 16 amino acids. V lost 5 bases, J lost 0 bases, and 4 bases stayed unmatched. The germline gives CDR1 SGHRS, CDR2 YFSETQ.

Many counts were recorded for this clonotype. V and J are TRBV18 and TRBJ2-1; 11 bases are a match to TRBD2. In germline, CDR1 is KGHSH, CDR2 LQKENI. V shed 6 bases and J 4 bases; nucleotides not matched to a gene: 17. This CDR3 has 19 residues. CDR3 nucleotide sequence: TGTGCCAGCTCCCCAAACCTAGCGGGGGGCTGGGGACTGTACAATGAGCAGTTCTTC. Translated: CASSPNLAGGWGLYNEQFF.

CDR3 DNA: TGTGCCAGCAGTCGGGCGAGCTCCTACGAGCAGTACTTC. This gives the protein CASSRASSYEQYF. The chain has TRBV5-4 and TRBJ2-7; D unresolved. Per germline, CDR1 SGHNT and CDR2 YYREEE (reference sequence). The V end was cut by 5 bases, the J end by 0 bases, with 9 bases between. The CDR3 has 13 residues.

This clonotype has at least ten counts. The CDR3 DNA reads as TGTGCCAGCAGCCTTCTGGGGTACGAGCAGTTCTTC. This encodes CASSLLGYEQFF. This chain joins TRBV7-2 and TRBJ2-1; D is undetermined. V lost 5 bases, J lost 10 bases, and 12 bases lay in between. Germline values: CDR1 SGHTA, CDR2 FQGNSA. The CDR3 contains 12 residues.

The chain is built from TRBV20-1 and TRBJ2-5; no definite D call. V lost 2 bases and J lost 5, with 9 bases in between. Looked up from germline, CDR1 is DFQATT and CDR2 is SNEGSKA (reference sequence). The CDR3 is 12 amino acids. Here the CDR3 reads CSARTFLETQYF. CDR3 sequence (DNA): TGCAGTGCTAGAACCTTTTTGGAGACCCAGTACTTC.

The chain uses TRBV28 and TRBJ2-1; 9 nucleotides match TRBD2. CDR3 length: 16 residues. V lost 3 bases to trimming and J lost 4 bases; unmatched junction nucleotides: 7. Germline-derived CDR1 and CDR2 are MDHEN and SYDVKM. CDR3 protein: CASSLNSGGIYNEQFF. The CDR3 coding sequence is TGTGCCAGCAGTTTGAATAGCGGGGGTATTTACAATGAGCAGTTCTTC.

The chain combines TRBV5-1 with TRBJ1-2, with a weak D call TRBD1 (5 bases). The germline V gene has CDR1 SGHRS and CDR2 YFSETQ. The length of the CDR3 is 16 residues. The V and J ends lost 0 bases and 4 bases respectively, with 16 bases between them. Written as DNA, the CDR3 is TGCGCCAGCAGCTTGGGGGGACTCTCAGAGGGCTATGGCTACACCTTC. It specifies CASSLGGLSEGYGYTF.

V usage is TRBV5-6 and J usage is TRBJ2-4; the match to TRBD1 covers 9 bases. Trimming removed 3 bases from V and 3 bases from J; junction bases left unmatched: 4. Looked up from germline, CDR1 is SGHDT and CDR2 is YYEEEE. The length of the CDR3 is 15 residues. CDR3 amino acids: CASSSRQGDKNIQYF. The DNA for the CDR3 is TGTGCCAGCAGCTCACGACAGGGGGACAAAAACATTCAGTACTTC.

This clonotype occurred a few times. CDR3 residues: CASSSGRWGQETQYF. In DNA form, the CDR3 reads TGTGCCAGCAGCTCCGGTCGTTGGGGGCAAGAGACCCAGTACTTC. The rearrangement links TRBV7-2 to TRBJ2-5; TRBD1 or TRBD2 may be the D gene (5 bases each). CDR3 length: 15 residues. V lost 4 bases and J 2 bases, leaving 14 bases between the germline ends. The germline CDR1 and CDR2 sequences are SGHTA and FQGNSA.

This clonotype turned up a few times. This chain uses TRBV5-6 with TRBJ2-7; a weak D match, TRBD2 (6 bases). V was pared by 4 bases and J by 9 bases, with 17 bases between. The CDR3 extends over 13 amino acids. Germline CDR1 and CDR2: SGHDT and YYEEEE. This CDR3 reads CASSLAGGSRQYF. Written as DNA, the CDR3 is TGTGCCAGCAGCCTGGCTGGGGGGAGCCGGCAGTACTTC.